This entry is about one T cell receptor beta chain. Using immunoSEQ multiplex PCR, the repertoire was profiled, and TCRdb retains in-frame clones only, with some absent. This table has a few hundred thousand clones, roughly four fifths appearing once. This entry belongs to a study of blood T cell repertoires in COVID-19. The wider study: Nucleic acid was either cDNA or gDNA, and it came from T cells, B-cell-depleted T cells, or PBMCs.

Those who participated ranged in age from roughly 18 to 100 years and resided in about two dozen US areas. Clinical histories supplied by participants themselves formed the basis of cohort assignment. It was within 2 weeks before study entry that exposed participants met a COVID-19 case. This sequence was found in a middle-aged man who had been exposed to COVID-19. Sequencing was performed on PBMCs or T cells enriched from blood (not recorded which).

The CDR3 region is CASSLTGQGGQPQHF. The CDR3 DNA is TGTGCCAGCAGTCTTACAGGACAGGGAGGTCAGCCCCAGCATTTT. The V call is TRBV28, the J call TRBJ1-5, with 8 bases matching TRBD1. Germline V lookup: CDR1 MDHEN, CDR2 SYDVKM. This CDR3 spans 15 amino acids. V gave up 5 bases and J gave up 6 bases; unmatched junction bases: 9. Drawing the rest from reference TRBV28 and TRBJ1-5, the complete variable domain is DVKVTQSSRYLVKRTGEKVFLECVQDMDHENMFWYRQDPGLGLRLIYFSYDVKMKEKGDIPEGYSVSREKKERFSLILESASTNQTSMYLCASSLTGQGGQPQHFGDGTRLSIL.